The present entry profiles one T cell receptor beta chain with its context. The antigen this receptor binds is unknown. Base quality data are lacking; no much larger clone is found one base away. This sample is part of a study of immune evolution from preneoplasia to lung adenocarcinoma (dated by TCRdb to the early 2020s). In terms of the full investigation: No AAH lesions showed HLA loss of heterozygosity, compared with roughly 7.1% of AIS, 15% of MIA and around 35% of ADC lesions. Immune contexture across lung adenocarcinoma precursors and invasive adenocarcinoma was profiled using immune gene expression, TCR sequencing and multiplex immunofluorescence. Resected precursor lesions (AAH, AIS, MIA) and invasive adenocarcinomas were compared with paired morphologically normal lung tissue. The sample size depended on which specimens were available, not on a prior power calculation. Whole exome sequencing and methylation data from the same cohort of nodules were integrated with the immune data. In total, the cohort included 50 to 65 patients with pulmonary nodules, all of whom underwent surgical resection. A total of some 53 patients contributed TCR sequencing data. According to the study, 80 to 130 samples were used for TCR sequencing. POLYSOLVER was used to infer Class I HLA alleles from exome data, while LOHHLA was used to detect allele-specific HLA loss. Study-level results and caveats: Because all patients came from Japan and China, whether the findings apply to Western populations was uncertain. Clonality was highest in normal lung, while later-stage lesions appeared to show lower clonality but higher T cell density and diversity. Compared with EGFR-mutant or double wild-type lesions, KRAS-mutant nodules had the highest T cell clonality. Top T cell clone frequencies were highest in normal lung and appeared to decrease progressively from AAH through AIS, MIA and invasive adenocarcinoma. The findings were based on association rather than direct causation, and larger cohorts with long-term follow-up and longitudinal biopsies were deemed needed.

Patients underwent resection in Japan or China between about 2014 and 2017. Two lung cancer pathologists independently reviewed H&E slides to confirm the histologic diagnosis of every case. Macro-dissection after pathologic assessment enriched premalignant or tumor cells for nucleic acid extraction. The AllPrep DNA/RNA FFPE Kit was used to isolate DNA from FFPE tissue. Using the immunoSEQ hsTCRbeta Kit, TCR beta CDR3 regions were sequenced from DNA. For the original study's pipeline: The ImmunoSEQ Analyzer was used to analyse the TCR sequencing data. T cell clonality was defined as 1 minus Pielou's evenness, as computed on productive rearrangements. To measure T cell diversity, the inverse Simpson index was applied to productive templates. T cell density was TCR beta template counts normalized to usable DNA, estimated by amplifying and sequencing housekeeping genes. Two-sided Kruskal-Wallis tests were used to compare TCR metrics across histologic stages. Drawn from immuneACCESS, this table holds only the in-frame rearrangements with V and J called that TCRdb kept. Clones are partly lost; checked studies trace under half to an unresolved V gene and leave the rest unexplained. The V and J calls and the clone size are those of that table, but D and trimming were determined from the DNA. A total of approximately 5,000 clones appear in this sample, 75% to 90% of them only once. 2% to 2.5% of the sample lies in the top ten.

Cut back by 5 bases and 3 bases, the V and J ends lie 13 bases apart. Per the germline V gene (reference sequence), SEHNR is the CDR1 and FQNEAQ is the CDR2. The CDR3 runs 14 amino acids, cysteine and phenylalanine included. The kept DNA is CDR3 alone, 42 bases in frame from the first base. Specimen: FFPE atypical adenomatous hyperplasia tissue from the lung. The label giving this sample's cell subset or site can be read as: atypical adenomatous hyperplasia (AAH), lung preneoplasia. This sequence uses TRBV7-9 and TRBJ2-5, with the D call tentatively TRBD1 or TRBD2, each fitting 5 bases. The receptor was isolated from a person aged 70 to 85 with lung adenocarcinoma. The DNA sequence is TGTGCCAGCAGCCGAACCGGGACCAAAGAGACCCAGTACTTC. The translation is CASSRTGTKETQYF.